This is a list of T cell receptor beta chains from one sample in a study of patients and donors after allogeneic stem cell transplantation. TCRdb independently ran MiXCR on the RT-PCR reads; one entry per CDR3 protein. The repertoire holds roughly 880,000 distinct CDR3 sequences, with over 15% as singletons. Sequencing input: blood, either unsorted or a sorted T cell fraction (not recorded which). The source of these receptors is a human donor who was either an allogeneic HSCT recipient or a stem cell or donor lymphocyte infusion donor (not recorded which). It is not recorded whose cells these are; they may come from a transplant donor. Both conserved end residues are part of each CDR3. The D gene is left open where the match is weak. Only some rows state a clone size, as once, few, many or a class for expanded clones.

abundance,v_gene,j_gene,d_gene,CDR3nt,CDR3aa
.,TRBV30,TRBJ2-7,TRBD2,TGTGCCCAGGGACTAGCGGGGGGAGACGAGCAGTACTTC,CAQGLAGGDEQYF
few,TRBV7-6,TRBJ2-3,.,TGTGCCAGCAGCTTATCTCCTGTAGCTACTACTAGCACAGATACGCAGTATTTT,CASSLSPVATTSTDTQYF
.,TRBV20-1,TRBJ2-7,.,TGCAGTGCTATGGGGCGGCAGGGGCAAAGGAGCTCCTACGAGCAGTACTTC,CSAMGRQGQRSSYEQYF
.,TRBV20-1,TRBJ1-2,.,TGCAGTGCTAGAGACACAGGAATTAACTATGGCTACACCTTC,CSARDTGINYGYTF
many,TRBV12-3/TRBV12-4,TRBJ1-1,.,TGTGCCAGCAGTTTAGCAGGGAGTCTCGAACAGAACACTGAAGCTTTCTTT,CASSLAGSLEQNTEAFF
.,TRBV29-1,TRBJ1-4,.,TGCAGCGCCGGTTGGGGTAATGAAAAACTGTTTTTT,CSAGWGNEKLFF
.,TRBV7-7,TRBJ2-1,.,TGTGCTAGCAGCACCGGTCCCCAAGCGCACAATGAGCAGTTCTTC,CASSTGPQAHNEQFF
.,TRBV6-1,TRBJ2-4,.,TGTGCCAGCAGTCAAAACATTCAGTACTTC,CASSQNIQYF
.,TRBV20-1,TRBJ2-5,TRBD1,TGCAGTGCTCGACAGGGGGCGCGTGCGGAGACCCAGTACTTC,CSARQGARAETQYF
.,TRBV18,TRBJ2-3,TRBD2,TGTGCCAGCTCACCACCTCGGACTAGCGGGAGACCTAGGCTCACGCAGTATTTT,CASSPPRTSGRPRLTQYF
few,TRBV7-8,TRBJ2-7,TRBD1,TGTGCCAGCAGCGACCACCTCACAGGGGGCGAATACGAGCAGTACTTC,CASSDHLTGGEYEQYF
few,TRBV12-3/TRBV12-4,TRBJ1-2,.,TGTGCCAGCAGTCCGCAGGTGGGAACAGGCTATGGCTACACCTTC,CASSPQVGTGYGYTF
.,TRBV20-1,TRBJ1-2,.,TGCAGTGCTAGAGTGATAAGAGGGCAGCCAACTAACTATGGCTACACCTTC,CSARVIRGQPTNYGYTF
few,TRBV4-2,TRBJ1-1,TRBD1,TGTGCCAGCAGCCATTCGACAGGGGGCGGCACTGAAGCTTTCTTT,CASSHSTGGGTEAFF
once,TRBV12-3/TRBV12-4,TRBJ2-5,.,TGTGCCAGCAGTTTCGGGCCGCGAAAGACCCAGTACTTC,CASSFGPRKTQYF
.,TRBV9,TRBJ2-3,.,TGTGCCAGCAGCTCGGGTTGGGATACGCAGTATTTT,CASSSGWDTQYF
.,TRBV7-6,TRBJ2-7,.,TGTGCCAGCAGCTCTCCTGTAACAGGGAGCTCCTACGAGCAGTACTTC,CASSSPVTGSSYEQYF
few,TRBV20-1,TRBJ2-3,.,TGCAGTGCTAGAGTCTCGTTGTCAGATACGCAGTATTTT,CSARVSLSDTQYF
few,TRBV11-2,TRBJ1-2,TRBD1,TGTGCCAGCAGCTTAGATACAGGGGCCCTGAAGGGCTACACCTTC,CASSLDTGALKGYTF
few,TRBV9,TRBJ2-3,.,TGTGCCAGCAGCGTAGCGGAGCGGGATACGCAGTATTTT,CASSVAERDTQYF
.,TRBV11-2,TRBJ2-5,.,TGTGCCAGCAGCTTAGGCAGGAAACTTCGGGAAGAGACCCAGTACTTC,CASSLGRKLREETQYF
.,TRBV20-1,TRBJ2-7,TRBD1,TGCAGTGCACGTGAGGCCGTAGGGACAGTCACCTACGAGCAGTACTTC,CSAREAVGTVTYEQYF
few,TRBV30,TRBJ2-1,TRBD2,TGTGCCTGGCGACCCGAGGGAGGGCGTATTGAGCAGTTCTTC,CAWRPEGGRIEQFF
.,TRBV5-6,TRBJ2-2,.,TGTGCCAGCAGCCCGCGGATGGCGTACACCGGGGAGCTGTTTTTT,CASSPRMAYTGELFF
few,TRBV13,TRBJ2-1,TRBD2,TGTGCCAGCAGCTCGCGGGGGACCGGGACTAGCGGAAGATCCTACAATGAGCAGTTCTTC,CASSSRGTGTSGRSYNEQFF
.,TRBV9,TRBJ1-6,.,TGTGCCAGGAGGGTGGCCTGCCCGAATAATTCACCCCTCCACTTT,CARRVACPNNSPLHF